Sequencing of this T cell receptor (beta chain) was carried out in a study of cytomegalovirus exposure and HLA in healthy donors. V was pared by 0 bases and J by 3 bases, with 9 bases of the junction left unmatched. Germline V lookup: CDR1 SGHRS, CDR2 YFSETQ. The CDR3 totals 17 residues. 60 Vbeta and 13 Jbeta primers were used in PCR. Profiling relied on immunoSEQ multiplex PCR, and the TCRdb table lists in-frame clones only, not all of them. The top ten clones hold about 6.3% of a sample with about 110,000 clones, 83% of them seen once. The gene calls are TRBV5-1 and TRBJ1-2, with 9 bases lining up with TRBD1. The sequencing input was PBMCs. The source of this sequence is a man in his late teens or twenties in good health and CMV-seronegative. The CDR3 loop reads CASSLEGRTGADYGYTF. In DNA form, the CDR3 reads TGCGCCAGCAGCTTGGAGGGGCGGACAGGGGCCGACTATGGCTACACCTTC.